This TCR beta chain was identified during a study of T cell responses to AZD1222 COVID-19 vaccine. Study-level points and caveats: The sample set comprised mostly white British donors with more females, and clonal diversity was possibly underestimated.

Concerning this clone: No antigen is known for it.

This CDR3 region has 16 residues. V was pared by 7 bases and J by 0 bases, with 13 bases between. Germline lookup yields CDR1 SNHLY and CDR2 FYNNEI. Researchers grouped second doses given at about 4 or about 12 weeks into one pool. Clones were read by immunoSEQ multiplex PCR, and TCRdb kept only the in-frame ones, dropping some. Of about 78,000 clones detected, 75% to 90% appear once; the ten largest clones hold about 1.3%. The chain combines TRBV2 with TRBJ1-6; D is unclear. Source: peripheral blood, taken 28 days after the second AZD1222 dose. The clonotype originates from an adult who received the AZD1222 COVID-19 vaccine. The CDR3 sequence is CASTQTESSYNSPLHF. CDR3 coding DNA: TGTGCCAGCACCCAAACAGAAAGCTCCTATAATTCACCCCTCCACTTT.